A selection of T cell receptor beta chains follows, all from one sample in a study of blood T cell repertoires in COVID-19. Clones were read by immunoSEQ multiplex PCR, and TCRdb kept only the in-frame ones, dropping some. The sample records roughly 200,000 clones, 88% being singletons. Sequencing used peripheral blood. All receptors come from a man aged 18-30 years with active or convalescent COVID-19. Both conserved end residues are part of each CDR3. The D gene is left open where the match is weak. Clone size is shown for a subset of rows, as once, few, many or a class of expanded clone.

v_gene	d_gene	abundance	j_gene	CDR3nt	CDR3aa
TRBV6-6	TRBD1	once	TRBJ1-1	TGTGCCAGCAGCTATTCGGACAGGGACACCTTAATCCCCAACACTGAAGCTTTCTTT	CASSYSDRDTLIPNTEAFF
TRBV30	.	.	TRBJ2-5	TGTGCCTGGAGTAGAGAGGCACAAGAGACCCAGTACTTC	CAWSREAQETQYF
TRBV30	TRBD1	.	TRBJ1-1	TGTGCCTGGAGGGGACAGCTGAACACTGAAGCTTTCTTT	CAWRGQLNTEAFF
TRBV4-1	.	.	TRBJ1-1	TGCGCCAGCAGCCAAATTTTGACGGGCACTGAAGCTTTCTTT	CASSQILTGTEAFF
TRBV6-6	TRBD2	once	TRBJ2-5	TGTGCCAGCGGGAAAGAGCGGGGGCGGGAGACCCAGTACTTC	CASGKERGRETQYF
TRBV2	.	few	TRBJ1-2	TGTGCCAGCAGCGGGGGGCAGGGGAAGGGCTATGGCTACACCTTC	CASSGGQGKGYGYTF
TRBV7-9	TRBD2	.	TRBJ2-7	TGTGCCAGCAGCTTAGAGTACGGGAGCGGGGTCGGGGAGCAGTACTTC	CASSLEYGSGVGEQYF
TRBV5-4	TRBD2	.	TRBJ2-7	TGTGCCAGCAGCTTGGGGGCTAGCGGGTTTTTCTACGAGCAGTACTTC	CASSLGASGFFYEQYF
TRBV5-4	.	.	TRBJ1-4	TGTGCCAGCAGCTCGAAACAGGGAGATGGTGAAAAACTGTTTTTT	CASSSKQGDGEKLFF
TRBV19	TRBD1	.	TRBJ1-5	TGTGCCAGTAGTATTGCAGGGGGCAGCAATCAGCCCCAGCATTTT	CASSIAGGSNQPQHF
TRBV6-5	.	.	TRBJ2-7	TGTGCCAGCAGTTATATAGCCGATACGGACGAGCAGTACTTC	CASSYIADTDEQYF
TRBV2	.	.	TRBJ1-5	TGTGCCAGCAGTGAGGGCAGCAGGCCCAATCAGCCCCAGCATTTT	CASSEGSRPNQPQHF
TRBV6-5	.	.	TRBJ1-2	TGTGCCAGCAGTCTTCAATCCCACCGGGGCTACACCTTC	CASSLQSHRGYTF
TRBV11-2	.	.	TRBJ1-1	TGTGCCAGCAGCTTATACGTGGGGGGTGTTGCTGAAGCTTTCTTT	CASSLYVGGVAEAFF
TRBV30	TRBD1	.	TRBJ2-7	TGTGCCTGGGTCCGGGACAGCTACGAGCAGTACTTC	CAWVRDSYEQYF
TRBV5-1	TRBD1	.	TRBJ1-6	TGCGCCAGCAGCTTGGAGGGACAGGGGTCAGGTTCACCCCTCCACTTT	CASSLEGQGSGSPLHF
TRBV5-1	.	.	TRBJ1-1	TGCGCCAGCGCGAGGGCTAGTGGGAACACTGAAGCTTTCTTT	CASARASGNTEAFF
TRBV2	TRBD1	.	TRBJ1-2	TGTGCCAGCGAGTGGGGACAGGGCAACGGTGGCTACACCTTC	CASEWGQGNGGYTF
TRBV5-8	.	.	TRBJ1-2	TGTGCCAGCAGCTTGTCCCCGGGTGATGAAGGCTACACCTTC	CASSLSPGDEGYTF
TRBV11-3	.	.	TRBJ1-1	TGTGCCAGCAGCCCGGGGGGGGAAGGGGACACTGAAGCTTTCTTT	CASSPGGEGDTEAFF
TRBV27	.	.	TRBJ2-1	TGTGCCAGCAGTGAAGTTGGGGCCTCCTACAATGAGCAGTTCTTC	CASSEVGASYNEQFF
TRBV19	TRBD2	.	TRBJ2-7	TGTGCCAGTAGTATAGACGGGACTAGCGGGAGGATTCGGTACTTC	CASSIDGTSGRIRYF